A single sample is the source of the 2 T cell receptor beta chains below, sequenced in a study of cytomegalovirus exposure and HLA in healthy donors. With 60 Vbeta and 13 Jbeta primers, the PCR was carried out. Libraries were prepared by immunoSEQ multiplex PCR; TCRdb keeps only in-frame clonotypes and omits some of them. The table lists some 110,000 clones, more than 60% of them singletons. Sequencing was performed on PBMCs. These receptor sequences come from a woman aged 40 to 50 in good health and CMV-seropositive.

The genes are TRBV7-9 and TRBJ2-2, with TRBD1 matching 8 bases. Per germline, CDR1 SEHNR and CDR2 FQNEAQ (reference sequence). V shed 3 bases, J shed 1 base, and the junction held 7 bases outside the gene matches. The CDR3 spans 17 residues. The CDR3 coding sequence is TGTGCCAGCAGCTTGCGACAGGGGACGGAGAACACCGGGGAGCTGTTTTTT. Its protein is CASSLRQGTENTGELFF.

This clone was recorded only once. The chain recombines TRBV7-3 with TRBJ2-1; 8 nucleotides match TRBD1. Germline lookup yields CDR1 SGHTA and CDR2 FQGTGA. The CDR3 contains 13 residues. Germline trimming cut 5 bases from V and 8 bases from J; bases unmatched to any gene: 5. The CDR3 region has the DNA TGTGCCAGCAGCCCACAGGGGGGCTATGAGCAGTTCTTC. Its translation is CASSPQGGYEQFF. Using reference TRBV7-3 and TRBJ2-1 for the parts outside the CDR3, the full variable domain is GAGVSQTPSNKVTEKGKYVELRCDPISGHTALYWYRQSLGQGPEFLIYFQGTGAADDSGLPNDRFFAVRPEGSVSTLKIQRTERGDSAVYLCASSPQGGYEQFFGPGTRLTVL.